What follows describes a single T cell receptor (beta chain). V shed 5 bases and J shed 0 bases, with 14 bases lying between them. CDR1 and CDR2 (germline): MNHEY, SVGEGT. The length of the CDR3 is 16 residues. Participant ages covered roughly 18 to 89 years across about two dozen US areas. Donors were grouped by their self-reported clinical history. These data come from a study of blood T cell repertoires in COVID-19. Study in general: Some COVID-19 samples were acute and others convalescent; all came from the United States, Italy and Spain.

In the authors' methods: Reference gene primers were amplified, and this amplification served to estimate nucleated cell counts. The method was immunoSEQ multiplex PCR; TCRdb's version includes in-frame clones alone and lacks a portion of them. That table furnishes V, J and clone size, whereas the DNA furnished D and trimming. The sample yields some 290,000 clones, around 92% seen once. Source material: PBMCs or T cells enriched from blood (not recorded which). The sequence derives from a woman aged 25 to 39 who had recovered from COVID-19. The chain is built from TRBV6-2 or TRBV6-3 and TRBJ1-3; D is unresolved. The CDR3 DNA sequence: TGTGCCAGCAGTAACAACCGTTGGGCCTCTGGAAACACCATATATTTT. Its translation is CASSNNRWASGNTIYF.